This T cell receptor beta chain stems from a study of blood T cells in healthy people across ages. Germline V lookup: CDR1 SGDLS, CDR2 YYNGEE. The CDR3 loop spans 15 amino acids. Primed by a sample-barcoded 5' primer and a J-beta primer mix, a second PCR proceeded for about 6 to 11 cycles. Each CDR3 protein gets one entry after TCRdb re-called the 5' RACE reads with MiXCR. The sample lists 800,000 to 950,000 distinct CDR3 sequences; almost 30% were seen once. Notes on this clonotype: The germline gene is not matched at one end of the junction; a read error may be the cause.

This sample also belongs to another study, concerning T cells of mothers and their children.

This chain uses TRBV9 with TRBJ1-2, with a weak D call TRBD1 (5 bases). Sequences were obtained from blood. The clonotype comes from a woman aged 40 to 49 in good health. This CDR3 reads CASSAQSGLTYGFTF. CDR3 in DNA: TGTGCCAGCAGCGCTCAGTCAGGGTTGACCTATGGCTTCACCTTC.